The 23 T cell receptor beta chains below come from one sample, sequenced in a study of blood T cells in healthy people across ages. A sample-barcoded 5' primer and a J-beta primer mix were used in a second PCR of roughly 7 to 12 cycles. TCRdb analysed the 5' RACE reads with MiXCR anew, one entry per CDR3 protein. The sample consists of around 800,000 distinct CDR3 sequences, about 55% of them appearing once. The sequencing input was blood. Source of these receptors: a man aged 80 or over in good health.

The chain is built from TRBV20-1 and TRBJ2-7; D perhaps matches TRBD2 (5 bases). V was pared by 4 bases and J by 3 bases, with 13 bases between. In germline, CDR1 is DFQATT, CDR2 SNEGSKA (reference sequence). The CDR3 runs to 13 residues. CDR3 amino acids: CSAIRELGYEQYF. The DNA for the CDR3 is TGCAGTGCTATTAGGGAGCTGGGCTACGAGCAGTACTTC.

This chain uses TRBV20-1 with TRBJ2-7; 8 nucleotides agree with TRBD1. V lost 6 bases, J lost 4 bases, and 8 bases stayed unmatched. Per germline, CDR1 DFQATT and CDR2 SNEGSKA (reference sequence). The CDR3 is 13 residues long. The CDR3 DNA is TGCAGTGCCCTCAGGGGGCCGCCATACGAGCAGTACTTC. Encoded protein: CSALRGPPYEQYF.

This sequence joins TRBV20-1 and TRBJ2-7, with TRBD2 identical over 7 bases. From germline, CDR1 is DFQATT and CDR2 SNEGSKA (reference sequence). V was pared by 0 bases and J by 5 bases, with 10 bases of the junction left unmatched. The CDR3 has 15 residues. This chain's CDR3 is CSAREGKAGADEQYF. The CDR3 DNA follows: TGCAGTGCTAGAGAGGGTAAGGCGGGAGCCGACGAGCAGTACTTC.

This clonotype was picked up a small number of times. This chain uses TRBV27 with TRBJ1-6; D perhaps matches TRBD1 (6 bases). This CDR3 contains 17 residues. V was shortened by 3 bases and J by 6 bases, with 18 bases between the two germline ends. The germline V gene has CDR1 MNHEY and CDR2 SMNVEV (reference sequence). The CDR3 loop reads CASSFGGQQGPNSPLHF. The DNA of the CDR3 is TGTGCCAGCAGTTTTGGGGGCCAACAGGGCCCTAATTCACCCCTCCACTTT.

This chain connects TRBV29-1 to TRBJ2-1; the match to TRBD1 covers 7 bases. The CDR3 has 16 residues. J lost 1 base, V lost 4 bases, and 10 bases had no gene match. CDR1 is SQVTM and CDR2 is ANQGSEA in the germline V gene. Here the CDR3 reads CSVGGRVDRSYNEQFF. Here the CDR3 DNA reads TGCAGCGTTGGGGGACGGGTGGACAGGTCCTACAATGAGCAGTTCTTC.

The chain recombines TRBV5-1 with TRBJ2-4; 7 nucleotides agree with TRBD2. The CDR3 consists of 14 residues. The V gene's germline CDR1 is SGHRS and CDR2 YFSETQ. The trim removed 5 bases at V and 13 bases at J, leaving 15 bases unmatched. The chain's CDR3 is CASSLTGTREEQYF. The CDR3 bases are TGCGCCAGCAGTCTGACCGGGACTCGGGAGGAGCAGTACTTC.

The chain joins TRBV27 to TRBJ2-5; D not resolved. The CDR3 has 14 amino acids. Germline CDR1 is MNHEY and CDR2 is SMNVEV (reference sequence). V shed 3 bases and J shed 11 bases, with 19 bases lying between them. CDR3 amino acids: CASSFGTVKGEQYF. The CDR3, as DNA: TGTGCCAGCAGTTTTGGAACAGTTAAGGGTGAGCAGTACTTC.

This chain connects TRBV27 to TRBJ2-7; 9 bases are a match to TRBD2. There are 16 residues in the CDR3. Trimming cost V 2 bases and J 7 bases; bases outside gene matches: 12. Germline lookup yields CDR1 MNHEY and CDR2 SMNVEV (reference sequence). The CDR3 DNA sequence: TGTGCCAGCAGTTTAAGTTGGGGCGGGAGGGCCGATGAGCAGTACTTC. Translation: CASSLSWGGRADEQYF.

This clonotype was counted only a few times. The gene calls are TRBV20-1 and TRBJ2-3; D may match TRBD1 or TRBD2 (6 bases each). Germline V CDR1 and CDR2: DFQATT, SNEGSKA (reference sequence). The CDR3 has 17 amino acids. Trimming cost V 2 bases and J 0 bases, with 18 bases left between them. CDR3 bases: TGCAGTGCTAGATCCCCAGGGGAGGCATCTAGCACAGATACGCAGTATTTT. This translates into CSARSPGEASSTDTQYF.

The chain joins TRBV3-1 to TRBJ2-1; maybe TRBD2 (6 bases). CDR3 length: 13 residues. The germline V and J ends were trimmed by 5 bases and 10 bases, with 15 bases remaining between them. Germline V gene sequence: CDR1 LGHDT, CDR2 YNNKEL (reference sequence). The CDR3 spells CASSTRTLAEQFF. CDR3 sequence (DNA): TGTGCCAGCAGCACCCGCACGCTAGCGGAGCAGTTCTTC.

The chain employs TRBV28 and TRBJ2-7; 8 nucleotides line up with TRBD1. CDR1 MDHEN and CDR2 SYDVKM come from the germline V gene. The trim removed 6 bases at V and 2 bases at J, leaving 9 bases unmatched. There are 15 residues in the CDR3. The CDR3 bases are TGTGCCAGCAGCACGGGACAGGTACGGGCCTACGAGCAGTACTTC. Amino acids: CASSTGQVRAYEQYF.

This clonotype was detected a few times. This chain joins TRBV20-1 and TRBJ2-3; 14 bases match TRBD2. CDR3 length equals 15 residues. CDR1 DFQATT and CDR2 SNEGSKA come from the germline V gene (reference sequence). V dropped 6 bases and J dropped 5; count of bases not matched to a gene: 7. The CDR3 loop is CSAGGLAGGLDTQYF. DNA of the CDR3: TGCAGTGCGGGAGGACTAGCGGGAGGTCTAGATACGCAGTATTTT.

The chain recombines TRBV10-2 with TRBJ2-1; the match to TRBD2 covers 9 bases. V shed 7 bases and J 9 bases; nucleotides not matched to a gene: 10. Germline V gives CDR1 WSHSY, CDR2 SAAADI. The CDR3 spans 14 residues. Here the CDR3 DNA reads TGCGCCAGCATCCCTAGCGGGACATCGCGTGAGCAGTTCTTC. This gives the protein CASIPSGTSREQFF.

The genes are TRBV7-6 and TRBJ2-1, with D possibly being TRBD2 (7 bases). The V end lost 6 bases, the J end lost 4 bases, and 19 bases lay between the germline ends. The CDR3 has 16 residues. CDR1 SGHVS and CDR2 FNYEAQ come from the germline V gene. Here the CDR3 reads CASSLGGLAAYNEQFF. CDR3 sequence (DNA): TGTGCCAGCAGTTTGGGGGGCCTAGCGGCTTACAATGAGCAGTTCTTC.

The CDR3 region has the DNA TGCAGTGCTAGAGTGGGGGTGGAGCAGTACTTC. Translating it yields CSARVGVEQYF. The chain recombines TRBV20-1 with TRBJ2-7; possibly TRBD1 or TRBD2 for D (5 bases each). The ends were cut back, 1 base at V and 7 bases at J, with 8 bases in the middle. Germline V CDR1 and CDR2: DFQATT, SNEGSKA (reference sequence). The CDR3 consists of 11 residues.

The chain employs TRBV19 and TRBJ2-7; 9 bases match TRBD1. With 9 bases clipped from V and 5 bases from J, the junction kept 8 bases outside the gene matches. This CDR3 contains 13 residues. The germline V gene has CDR1 LNHDA and CDR2 SQIVND (reference sequence). CDR3 DNA: TGTGCCAGATTACAGGGGGCGAAGGACGAGCAGTACTTC. It encodes CARLQGAKDEQYF. The full variable domain, completed using reference TRBV19 and TRBJ2-7, is DGGITQSPKYLFRKEGQNVTLSCEQNLNHDAMYWYRQDPGQGLRLIYYSQIVNDFQKGDIAEGYSVSREKKESFPLTVTSAQKNPTAFYLCARLQGAKDEQYFGPGTRLTVT.

This clonotype was counted at least ten times. The gene calls are TRBV29-1 and TRBJ2-7, with TRBD1 as a possible D gene (5 bases). Per germline, CDR1 SQVTM and CDR2 ANQGSEA. CDR3 length: 12 amino acids. Trimming removed 7 bases from V and 2 bases from J, with 12 bases in between. CDR3 protein: CSAAGSPYEQYF. CDR3 bases: TGCAGCGCCGCAGGGTCCCCCTACGAGCAGTACTTC.

This clonotype was seen a few times. V is TRBV24-1 and J is TRBJ1-2, with 8 bases identical to TRBD1. This CDR3 has 13 residues. Germline assignment: CDR1 KGHDR and CDR2 SFDVKD. V gave up 4 bases and J gave up 4 bases; unmatched junction bases: 1. The CDR3 loop is CATSDQGAYGYTF. In DNA, the CDR3 is TGTGCCACCAGTGACCAGGGGGCCTATGGCTACACCTTC.

This clonotype was seen a few times. This sequence joins TRBV13 and TRBJ2-2, with 10 bases matching TRBD1. CDR3 length: 15 amino acids. The V and J ends lost 6 bases and 7 bases, in that order; junction bases with no gene match: 8. From germline, CDR1 is PRHDT and CDR2 FYEKMQ (reference sequence). Written as DNA, the CDR3 is TGTGCCAGCAGTTTTCCGGGACAGGGGATCGGGGAGCTGTTTTTT. Translating it yields CASSFPGQGIGELFF.

The V and J genes are TRBV20-1 and TRBJ2-3, with TRBD2 identical over 15 bases. V lost 6 bases and J lost 4; bases outside the gene matches: 8. The CDR3 sequence is 16 residues long. Germline V CDR1 and CDR2: DFQATT, SNEGSKA (reference sequence). This CDR3 reads CSAAGLAGGLPDTQYF. CDR3 DNA sequence: TGCAGTGCCGCTGGACTAGCGGGAGGGCTCCCAGATACGCAGTATTTT.

Here the CDR3 reads CASSTRDRAYEQYF. The DNA of the CDR3 is TGCGCCAGCAGCACCCGGGACAGGGCCTACGAGCAGTACTTC. This sequence joins TRBV5-1 and TRBJ2-5, with 9 bases that match TRBD1. The J call may not be correct, given that the DNA end is closer to TRBJ2-7. The CDR3 runs to 14 residues. Looked up from germline, CDR1 is SGHRS and CDR2 is YFSETQ.

This clonotype was counted only a few times. The rearrangement uses TRBV27 and TRBJ2-7; 11 bases are a match to TRBD2. The CDR3 contains 15 residues. J lost 2 bases, V lost 8 bases, and 8 bases had no gene match. Per the germline V gene, CDR1 is MNHEY and CDR2 is SMNVEV (reference sequence). The CDR3 spells CASSGRLAGPYEQYF. The CDR3 DNA is TGTGCCAGCTCTGGCAGACTAGCGGGACCCTACGAGCAGTACTTC.

V usage is TRBV7-2 and J usage is TRBJ2-1, with D unresolved. Trimming took 3 bases from V and 3 from J, leaving 12 bases between them. From germline, CDR1 is SGHTA and CDR2 FQGNSA. There are 15 residues in the CDR3. The CDR3 nucleotides read TGTGCCAGCAGCTTGGTTCTTTCAGACTACAATGAGCAGTTCTTC. Translated, it gives CASSLVLSDYNEQFF. Full variable domain (rest looked up from reference TRBV7-2 and TRBJ2-1): GAGVSQSPSNKVTEKGKDVELRCDPISGHTALYWYRQSLGQGLEFLIYFQGNSAPDKSGLPSDRFSAERTGGSVSTLTIQRTQQEDSAVYLCASSLVLSDYNEQFFGPGTRLTVL.